This TCR beta chain was obtained from a study of T-cell memory formation after mild COVID-19. Findings and caveats of the study: The study detected some responding clones in pre-infection memory, suggesting cross-reactive memory joined. CD4/CD8 balance characterized clones contracting day 15 to 85, and CD4+ skew characterized later expanders.

In TCRdb, the 5' RACE reads were re-called with MiXCR into one record per CDR3 protein. Counted here are 470,000 or so distinct CDR3 sequences, 15% to 20% occurring once; the ten biggest clones make up around a fifth. Worth noting for this clonotype: Its antigen is unidentified.

The germline V and J ends were trimmed by 6 bases and 4 bases, with 17 bases remaining between them. Germline loops: CDR1 SGDLS, CDR2 YYNGEE. The CDR3 spans 16 residues. The TCR comes from a man younger than 30 who had mild COVID-19 (a few samples of this study predate the infection). Cell type and time point are not known. V is TRBV9 and J is TRBJ2-6; D is possibly TRBD1 (5 bases). The sequencing sample was made of PBMCs or a T cell subset sorted from them (not recorded which). The CDR3 loop reads CASTPREGAGANVLTF. The CDR3 DNA reads TGTGCCAGCACCCCCAGGGAAGGGGCCGGGGCCAACGTCCTGACTTTC.